The source of this T cell receptor (beta chain) is a study of cytomegalovirus exposure and HLA in healthy donors (dated by TCRdb to about 2017). At the level of the whole study: An earlier analysis of roughly 500 of the donors reported roughly 270 Gb of sequence data and more than 90 million unique TCR beta sequences from about 200 million T cells. Roughly 300 gigabases of sequencing data and around 90 million unique TCR sequences made up an early release that covered several hundred HLA-typed donors. Of the 350 to 400 genotyped donors, roughly 80% fell in the genetic ancestry cluster associated with self-reported Caucasian donors. The aim of the study was to test whether cataloging public T cell receptors could identify signatures of past pathogen exposure. The study used immunosequencing to profile the T cell repertoires of some 600 subjects and linked those repertoires to cytomegalovirus serostatus. Along with the roughly 700-subject first cohort, a separate validation cohort of 120 different subjects was used. To predict cytomegalovirus infection status, the study combined high-throughput TCR immunosequencing, statistical association of individual TCRs with disease status, and machine learning. In a later analysis, previously published TCR beta repertoires from 670 or so donors were re-analyzed and high-resolution HLA genotyping was added so that TCR occurrence patterns could be studied. Rather than using new phenotypic data, the later analysis identified candidate immune exposures from TCR beta sequences and from how often those sequences occurred across donors. To decide whether each TCR beta V gene segment behaved as functional or pseudogenic, an earlier analysis of over 500 of the donors relied on high-throughput TCR beta sequencing. Donor age, sex, ethnicity and CMV serostatus were compiled alongside the repertoire data. In a later genetic analysis, genome-wide SNP genotypes for about 65% of the roughly 700 donors were used, and that subset was treated as a discovery cohort. Every repertoire in the discovery cohort had been generated on one and the same sequencing platform. Class I and class II HLA loci were covered by the typing at four-digit resolution. The number of typed donors differed by locus: 629-630 for A, B, C, DRB1 and DQB1; 522 for DQA1; some 590 for DPA1; and about 470 for DPB1. A handful of DR-DQ haplotypes were handled as single units for association and clustering because linkage in the cohort was strong. Among under 450 genotyped donors of the cohort, an average of around 240,000 unique TCR beta nucleotide sequences were sequenced per donor, around 18% of them non-productive.

As encoded in the germline V gene (reference sequence), CDR1 is MNHEY while CDR2 is SMNVEV. Ends trimmed: V by 3 bases, J by 5 bases; bases unmatched to a gene: 1. Taken from cysteine to phenylalanine, the CDR3 has 14 residues. Only CDR3 DNA remains: 42 bases, in frame from the first base. In total, 600 or so healthy bone marrow donors made up the cohort. At the time of sampling, all cohort members were nominally healthy, though unrecorded immune exposures were likely present. The donor tested CMV seropositive and was one of the 289 seropositive cohort members. Every donor gave a peripheral blood sample, and the peripheral blood mononuclear cells from that sample were used for TCR beta sequencing. The Qiagen DNeasy Blood Extraction Kit was used to extract genomic DNA from the blood cell samples. The study at large found these results: The classifier was reported to diagnose cytomegalovirus status with high specificity and sensitivity in both the original and validation cohorts. In an earlier analysis of some 500 of the donors, most TCR beta V segments appeared in productive rearrangements about 90% or about 30% of the time, broadly matching IMGT annotations. Specific HLA alleles were associated with 16,951 TCR beta sequences at a false discovery rate of 0.05 in a later analysis. In a later genetic analysis, a missense DCLRE1C variant was associated with V-gene and J-gene trimming of TCR beta chains, and the association was replicated in an independent cohort. The study listed 164 TCR beta chains as associated with cytomegalovirus. A later genetic analysis reported fewer N-insertions in productive TCRs among donors in an Asian-associated ancestry cluster than the roughly 670-donor mean. Roughly uniform sequencing depth across donors was assumed in presence/absence analyses, although this assumption may not hold. Three of the identified cytomegalovirus-associated TCR beta chains were confirmed in vitro to be specific for cytomegalovirus antigens. The authors suggested that the approach could potentially be extended to other disease states and immunological phenotypes. A further reported finding was that TCR beta sequences accurately predicted the HLA-A and HLA-B alleles for most subjects in the first cohort. Several of the top co-occurrence clusters appeared to be linked to parvovirus B19, influenza, CMV and Epstein-Barr virus, according to a later analysis. In a later analysis, HLA-associated TCR beta chains were found to be more clonally expanded and to have lower generation probabilities than equally common non-associated chains. When HLA alleles, especially DR and DQ, strongly co-occurred, TCR associations were difficult to assign to individual alleles. In a later analysis, TCR association rates were found to vary across HLA loci, with the most associated TCRs seen for DRB1 alleles and the fewest for HLA-C alleles. A cluster of highly shared sequence variants was judged likely to represent a technical artifact of the sequencing pipeline. Because the 87-base-pair reads could not distinguish some IMGT-functional V segments, including TRBV6-2 and TRBV6-3, those segments were excluded. HLA typing was unavailable for some donors at each locus, so association tests used only the typed subset. Some 16 rarely observed V segments, including chromosome 9 orphons, were excluded from the earlier analysis of almost 600 of the donors because counts were too low. Linkage disequilibrium might explain the correlated functional status among segregating V segments, but an unknown experimental factor could not be excluded. Only TCR beta chains were sequenced in this cohort, and the absence of alpha or paired-chain data limited detectable features. Most TCR sequences were observed very rarely across donors, whereas some public TCRs were present in many individuals. The only immune exposure information available for the cohort was CMV serostatus. Most CMV-associated TCR beta chains appeared to be HLA-restricted in a later analysis, and the HLA associations seemed to be driven largely by CMV exposure.

This clone was seen more than once but under ten times. The antigen this receptor binds is unknown. No per-base quality is available; no much larger clone lies one base away. The library came from the immunoSEQ multiplex PCR assay. A mixture of 60 forward primers for TCR Vbeta segments and 13 reverse primers for TCR Jbeta segments was used in the multiplex PCR. The CDR3 region of rearranged TCR beta genes was amplified from genomic DNA with a multiplex PCR assay. The amplified TCR beta libraries were sequenced on the Illumina HiSeq System as 87-base-pair reads. The study's own analysis went as follows. Across the 500 to 850 repertoires, a later analysis counted 80 million or so unique TCR beta chains, around 11 million of which were shared by at least two donors. A nearest-neighbor algorithm error-corrected the raw reads and collapsed the reads into unique sequences, merging closely related sequences to remove PCR and sequencing errors. To assign V, D and J gene segments, CDR3 sequences were aligned to IMGT reference sequences. For a sequence to be retained, a match of at least six nucleotides was required to both a V gene segment and a J gene segment. Rearrangements were called productive when the CDR3 lacked stop codons and stayed in frame with V and J; all others were non-productive. CDR3 was defined by IMGT convention, running from the second conserved V-encoded cysteine to the conserved J-encoded phenylalanine. In an earlier analysis of around 600 of the donors, sequences lacking an unambiguous match to a single V gene segment were excluded. In an earlier analysis of 587 of the donors, V segments were called functional above 56.7% productive rearrangements and were called segregating when the between-donor standard deviation exceeded 5%. To diagnose cytomegalovirus status from the catalog of TCR beta chain sequences, a statistical classification framework was built. In a later analysis, TCR nucleotide sequences were compared against IMGT/GENE-DB human TR gene sequences so that V and J genes could be assigned. Using the TCRdist pipeline, a later analysis assigned CDR3 sequences along with most-parsimonious VDJ recombination scenarios. In a later analysis, each TCR beta chain was defined by its CDR3 amino acid sequence together with its V-gene family, and reads without a unique V-gene family were excluded. As a way to deal with suspected cross-contamination and a sequencing artifact, a later analysis dropped 640 or so nucleotide sequences that were highly shared and had low generation probability. A later analysis calculated a clonal expansion index for each public chain from normalized within-repertoire ranks of inferred template counts. In a later analysis, generation probabilities were computed with a VDJ recombination model fitted to out-of-frame rearrangements, and the resulting probabilities were checked against IGoR. A later analysis scored TCR-TCR, TCR-HLA and TCR-CMV co-occurrence with hypergeometric tests, applying a repertoire-size bias correction to TCR pairs. In a later analysis, false discovery rates were estimated by permuting HLA or CMV assignments 20 times. In a later analysis, co-occurring TCRs were grouped with DBSCAN, and TCRdist sequence similarity was added when clustering was performed within HLA-allele-positive subsets. Repertoires with fewer than 30,000 or more than 120,000 public chains, plus five repertoires with anomalous nucleotide sharing, were excluded from co-occurrence clustering. The clones in this table, taken by TCRdb from immuneACCESS, are in-frame only. Not every clone is retained; where verified, under half of the shortfall comes from an unresolved V gene, and the cause of the rest is unknown. V, J and clone size are those of that table, while D and trimming were read from the DNA. The sample has under 110,000 clones on record, around 76% of them singletons. Of the sample, roughly 6.5% is held by the ten largest clones.

The chain links TRBV27 with TRBJ2-5; TRBD2 lines up with 12 middle nucleotides. The source material was PBMCs. The source is a woman aged 50 to 60 in good health and CMV-seropositive. Read as DNA, the sequence is TGTGCCAGCAGTTTCGGACTAGCGGGGGAGACCCAGTACTTC. Its coded protein is CASSFGLAGETQYF.